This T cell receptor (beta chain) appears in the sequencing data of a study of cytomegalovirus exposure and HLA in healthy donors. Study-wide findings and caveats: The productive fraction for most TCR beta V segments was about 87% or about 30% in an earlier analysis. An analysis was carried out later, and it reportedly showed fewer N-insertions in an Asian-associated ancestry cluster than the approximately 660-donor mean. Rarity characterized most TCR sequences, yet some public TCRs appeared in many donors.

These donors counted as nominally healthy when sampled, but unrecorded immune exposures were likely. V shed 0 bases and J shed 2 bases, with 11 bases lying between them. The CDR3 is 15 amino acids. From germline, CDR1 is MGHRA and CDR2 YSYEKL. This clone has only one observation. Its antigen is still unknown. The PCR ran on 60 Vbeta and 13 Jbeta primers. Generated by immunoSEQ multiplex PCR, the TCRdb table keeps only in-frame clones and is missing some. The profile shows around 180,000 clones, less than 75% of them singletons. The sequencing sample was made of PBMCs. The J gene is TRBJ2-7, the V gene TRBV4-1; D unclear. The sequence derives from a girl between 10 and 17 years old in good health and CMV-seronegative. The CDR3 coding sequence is TGCGCCAGCAGCCAAGAAATCCAGGCTCCCTACGAGCAGTACTTC. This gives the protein CASSQEIQAPYEQYF.